This TCR beta chain was profiled in a study of cytotoxic CD8 clonotypes in ibrutinib-treated CLL. Overall study results and limits: The public clonotypes identified were infrequent and showed contraction or stability on treatment.

Investigators sought sequencing depths of between 1 in 200,000 and 1 in 1 million T cells. This table comes from immunoSEQ multiplex PCR, and its TCRdb copy is limited to in-frame clones, with some not included. The table has over 25,000 clones, 70% to 80% seen once. There are 16 residues in the CDR3. V was shortened by 0 bases and J by 7 bases, with 16 bases between the two germline ends. CDR1 and CDR2 from the germline V gene are ENHRY and SYGVKD. About this clone: Its antigen is not known.

This chain links TRBV10-3 with TRBJ2-1; perhaps TRBD2 as D (8 bases). The sequence derives from a human donor with chronic lymphocytic leukemia. The material was PBMCs, obtained after 36 months of ibrutinib treatment. CDR3 coding DNA: TGTGCCATCAGTGAGTCCGGGACTAGGGGGCAGAATGAGCAGTTCTTC. Translated: CAISESGTRGQNEQFF.